Below are 16 T cell receptor beta chains sequenced from a single sample in a study of T-cell reconstitution after alpha-beta-depleted transplantation in children. During its preparation, the TCRbeta library received unique molecular identifiers. TCRdb re-derived calls from the PCR reads in MiXCR, one entry per CDR3 protein. The sample comprises approximately 510,000 distinct CDR3 sequences, around 20% of which are singletons, and around 3.3% rests with the top ten. The sample here was PBMCs from the stem cell graft donor, taken from the stem cell graft. Receptors were obtained from a human donor who donated a stem cell graft to a child with acute lymphoblastic leukemia.

This clonotype has ten or more counts. This chain uses TRBV9 with TRBJ2-1; D is unresolved. The CDR3 runs to 15 residues. Trimming cost V 0 bases and J 0 bases, with 7 bases left between them. Germline V gene data show CDR1 as SGDLS and CDR2 as YYNGEE. The chain's CDR3 is CASSVDWSSYNEQFF. Written as DNA, the CDR3 is TGTGCCAGCAGCGTAGACTGGAGCTCCTACAATGAGCAGTTCTTC.

This chain links TRBV3-1 with TRBJ1-1; 8 bases fit TRBD1. This CDR3 is built from 17 residues. Germline trimming cut 4 bases from V and 3 bases from J; bases unmatched to any gene: 13. Germline-derived CDR1 and CDR2 are LGHDT and YNNKEL (reference sequence). CDR3 region: CASSPNPTGGGDTEAFF. In DNA form, the CDR3 reads TGTGCCAGCAGCCCAAATCCCACAGGGGGGGGAGACACTGAAGCTTTCTTT.

V usage is TRBV12-3 or TRBV12-4 and J usage is TRBJ1-2; D is ambiguous. This CDR3 is built from 13 residues. V lost 5 bases and J lost 1, with 8 bases in between. CDR3 sequence reads: CASSRALNYGYTF. The CDR3 DNA reads as TGTGCCAGCAGTAGAGCCCTTAACTATGGCTACACCTTC.

J is TRBJ2-5 and V is TRBV13; the match to TRBD1 covers 8 bases. The CDR3 sequence is 13 residues long. J lost 5 bases, V lost 6 bases, and 5 bases had no gene match. The germline V gene has CDR1 PRHDT and CDR2 FYEKMQ (reference sequence). The CDR3 is CASRATGDETQYF. In DNA form, the CDR3 reads TGTGCCAGCAGAGCGACAGGGGACGAGACCCAGTACTTC.

This clonotype was seen many times. The chain recombines TRBV5-1 with TRBJ2-7; no clear D. Trimming took off 4 bases at V and 0 bases at J, with 14 bases between the two ends. Germline V gene sequence: CDR1 SGHRS, CDR2 YFSETQ. This CDR3 has 15 amino acids. The CDR3 is CASSPPTASSYEQYF. The CDR3 DNA reads TGCGCCAGCAGCCCACCGACGGCTAGCTCCTACGAGCAGTACTTC.

This clonotype has at least ten counts. This chain uses TRBV6-1 with TRBJ2-3; D remains unclear. The germline V gene encodes CDR1 MNHNS and CDR2 SASEGT. V lost 3 bases, J lost 2 bases, and 0 bases lay in between. The CDR3 consists of 11 residues. The CDR3 region has the DNA TGTGCCAGCAGTGACACAGATACGCAGTATTTT. Protein sequence: CASSDTDTQYF.

The chain has TRBV20-1 and TRBJ2-7; tentatively, D is TRBD1 (6 bases). Germline V lookup: CDR1 DFQATT, CDR2 SNEGSKA (reference sequence). The CDR3 spans 15 residues. Trimming removed 6 bases from V and 2 bases from J, with 20 bases in between. The CDR3, as DNA: TGCAGTGCCGGGTCCCCACAGGGAGTAGCCTACGAGCAGTACTTC. This translates into CSAGSPQGVAYEQYF.

The V gene is TRBV12-3 or TRBV12-4, the J gene TRBJ2-2; no firm D call. The length of the CDR3 is 13 residues. The V gene lost 1 base and the J gene lost 8 bases, with 8 bases spanning the gap. CDR3 protein: CASSLELSGELFF. The CDR3 region has the DNA TGTGCCAGCAGTTTAGAACTGTCGGGGGAGCTGTTTTTT.

In this sample, this clonotype turned up a few times. This chain joins TRBV9 and TRBJ2-6; no clear D gene. V was pared by 3 bases and J by 4 bases, with 5 bases between. The CDR3 has 13 residues. Per germline, CDR1 SGDLS and CDR2 YYNGEE. The CDR3 loop is CASSAFGANVLTF. The CDR3 nucleotides read TGTGCCAGCAGCGCCTTCGGGGCCAACGTCCTGACTTTC.

The V call is TRBV4-1, the J call TRBJ1-1; 12 nucleotides line up with TRBD1. Germline CDR1 and CDR2: MGHRA and YSYEKL. V lost 2 bases to trimming and J lost 11 bases; unmatched junction nucleotides: 6. The CDR3 loop spans 14 amino acids. CDR3 coding DNA: TGCGCCAGCAGCCAACCACTGGGACAGGGGGCGGCTTTCTTT. Encoded protein: CASSQPLGQGAAFF.

In this sample, this clonotype turned up a few times. The chain combines TRBV7-9 with TRBJ2-3, with a weak D call TRBD2 (6 bases). The CDR3 runs 15 residues. V was clipped by 6 bases and J by 5 bases, with 18 bases between them. Germline V lookup: CDR1 SEHNR, CDR2 FQNEAQ (reference sequence). CDR3: CASSLSGFTIDTQYF. The CDR3 nucleotides are TGTGCCAGCAGTCTTAGCGGATTTACGATAGATACGCAGTATTTT.

The chain recombines TRBV19 with TRBJ2-7; the D gene is possibly TRBD1 (6 bases). The length of the CDR3 is 14 residues. Germline-derived CDR1 and CDR2 are LNHDA and SQIVND (reference sequence). V was shortened by 8 bases and J by 3 bases, with 17 bases between the two germline ends. DNA of the CDR3: TGTGCCAGTGGACAGACCCACACAAGCTACGAGCAGTACTTC. The encoded protein is CASGQTHTSYEQYF. Full variable domain (remainder filled in from reference TRBV19 and TRBJ2-7): DGGITQSPKYLFRKEGQNVTLSCEQNLNHDAMYWYRQDPGQGLRLIYYSQIVNDFQKGDIAEGYSVSREKKESFPLTVTSAQKNPTAFYLCASGQTHTSYEQYFGPGTRLTVT.

There are a few counts of this clonotype. The gene calls are TRBV7-2 and TRBJ2-1; D is perhaps TRBD1 or TRBD2 (5 bases each). The CDR3 totals 13 residues. Trimming stripped 5 bases from V and 8 bases from J, with 13 bases between. CDR1 and CDR2 from the germline V gene are SGHTA and FQGNSA. The CDR3 nucleotides are TGTGCCAGCAGCGGGGACCCCTGGGATGAGCAGTTCTTC. It is translated as CASSGDPWDEQFF.

The table lists this clonotype with a few counts. This sequence joins TRBV20-1 and TRBJ2-7, with TRBD1 identical over 11 bases. In germline, CDR1 is DFQATT, CDR2 SNEGSKA (reference sequence). The CDR3 has 14 amino acids. V was clipped by 6 bases and J by 4 bases; unmatched bases: 8. CDR3 DNA: TGCAGTGCGGATCGGGACAGGGGGTTATACGAGCAGTACTTC. Protein: CSADRDRGLYEQYF.

This clonotype appeared a few times. The rearrangement joins TRBV15 to TRBJ1-5, with D perhaps TRBD1 (5 bases). The germline V gene encodes CDR1 LNHNV and CDR2 YYDKDF (reference sequence). The CDR3 is 16 residues long. The V and J ends lost 0 bases and 0 bases respectively, with 9 bases between them. The CDR3 DNA reads TGTGCCACCAGCAGAGATATGCAGGGTAGCAATCAGCCCCAGCATTTT. The encoded protein is CATSRDMQGSNQPQHF.

The genes are TRBV10-1 and TRBJ2-7; D call uncertain. V lost 4 bases to trimming and J lost 3 bases, with 10 bases between them. CDR1 is WNHNN, CDR2 SYGVQD, per germline (reference sequence). This CDR3 contains 13 residues. The CDR3, as DNA: TGCGCCAGCAGTGTGCAATGGGACTACGAGCAGTACTTC. This encodes CASSVQWDYEQYF.